These T cell receptor beta chains were read from a single sample in a study of sequential checkpoint blockade in melanoma. Method: immunoSEQ multiplex PCR; TCRdb's copy keeps in-frame clones and lacks some. This sample has approximately 10,000 clones; approximately 81% occur once, and the top ten carry around 10%. Material: CD8+ T cells sorted from blood (inferred from file names), obtained from a patient given nivolumab and ipilimumab in sequence. These receptors originate from a human donor with melanoma. Both conserved end residues are part of each CDR3. A D gene is named only where the DNA matches it firmly. Rows give clone size only sometimes, using once, few, many, or a class for an expanded clone.

D gene,V gene,J gene,clone size,CDR3 DNA,CDR3 protein
TRBD1,TRBV5-1,TRBJ2-7,-,TGCGCCAGCAGCGTCCGGGACAGGGCCTACGAGCAGTACTTC,CASSVRDRAYEQYF
TRBD2,TRBV25-1,TRBJ2-7,-,TGTGCCAGCAGTGGACCGGGGGGAGAGCAGTACTTC,CASSGPGGEQYF
-,TRBV6-1,TRBJ2-2,-,TGTGCCAGCAGTGAAGGCAGGTTGTGGACCGGGGAGCTGTTTTTT,CASSEGRLWTGELFF
-,TRBV27,TRBJ2-2,-,TGTGCCAGCAGTCCGGGGAACACCGGGGAGCTGTTTTTT,CASSPGNTGELFF
-,TRBV6-5,TRBJ2-1,few,TGTGCCAGCAGTTACTCTGAGTCGAGGAATGAGCAGTTCTTC,CASSYSESRNEQFF
-,TRBV4-1,TRBJ1-1,-,TGCGCCAGCAGCCAAGTGGGGAGCGCTGAAGCTTTCTTT,CASSQVGSAEAFF
TRBD2,TRBV7-3,TRBJ2-7,-,TGTGCCAGCAGCCCCACCCCCTCGTTTGGTAGCGGGCACTACGAGCAGTACTTC,CASSPTPSFGSGHYEQYF
-,TRBV18,TRBJ1-1,-,TGTGCCAGCTCAATTACGGGGTACTCATACACTGAAGCTTTCTTT,CASSITGYSYTEAFF
-,TRBV13,TRBJ2-7,-,TGTGCCAGCAGCTTAGGAGGACAAGTTTACGAGCAGTACTTC,CASSLGGQVYEQYF
-,TRBV25-1,TRBJ1-1,-,TGTGCCAGCAGTGAATCCGGGACACTGAACACTGAAGCTTTCTTT,CASSESGTLNTEAFF
-,TRBV19,TRBJ2-1,-,TGTGCCAGTAGTATAGGGTCGGGGGTTGGCGATGAGCAGTTCTTC,CASSIGSGVGDEQFF
-,TRBV28,TRBJ1-2,-,TGTGCCAGCAGTTTTTCGGAGGGTTTGTATGGCTACACCTTC,CASSFSEGLYGYTF
TRBD1,TRBV11-2,TRBJ2-2,-,TGTGCCAGCAGCTTCCCCCTTACAGGGGCGCGAAGCACCGGGGAGCTGTTTTTT,CASSFPLTGARSTGELFF
-,TRBV5-1,TRBJ1-3,few,TGCGCCAGCAGCTTGGTATTAAGGGGGGGGAAAGGAAACACCATATATTTT,CASSLVLRGGKGNTIYF
-,TRBV13,TRBJ1-2,-,TGTGCCAGCAGCTTGGCAGGGGCCTCTTACTATGGCTACACCTTC,CASSLAGASYYGYTF
TRBD1,TRBV29-1,TRBJ1-2,-,TGCAGCGTCATGGACAGGGAAGCTGGCTACACCTTC,CSVMDREAGYTF
-,TRBV4-2,TRBJ2-5,-,TGTGCCAGCAGCTTCGGGGTCCAAGAGACCCAGTACTTC,CASSFGVQETQYF
-,TRBV11-2,TRBJ2-1,-,TGTGCCAGCAGCTTAGGACTAGACAAGTTCTTC,CASSLGLDKFF
TRBD1,TRBV5-1,TRBJ2-7,-,TGCGCCAGCAGCTTGAGGGGACAGGGGCCCGAGCAGTACTTC,CASSLRGQGPEQYF
-,TRBV15,TRBJ1-5,-,TGTGCCACCAGCAGTGAACATAGCAATCAGCCCCAGCATTTT,CATSSEHSNQPQHF
TRBD2,TRBV10-3,TRBJ2-1,-,TGTGCCATCAGTGAGTCGATGGCGGGAGACTACAATGAGCAGTTCTTC,CAISESMAGDYNEQFF
-,TRBV9,TRBJ2-7,few,TGTGCCAGCAGCGAGGGACTTGGTGGGGGAGCCTACGAGCAGTACTTC,CASSEGLGGGAYEQYF
TRBD1,TRBV7-2,TRBJ2-7,-,TGTGCCAGCAGCTTGGGACACAGGGGACGGGAGCAGTACTTC,CASSLGHRGREQYF
-,TRBV6-4,TRBJ2-2,-,TGTGCCAGCAGTGACTCGAGCACCGGGGAGCTGTTTTTT,CASSDSSTGELFF
TRBD1,TRBV27,TRBJ2-7,-,TGTGCCAGCAGCAACCAACGGACAGGGAATGAGCAGTACTTC,CASSNQRTGNEQYF
-,TRBV7-9,TRBJ1-2,few,TGTGCCAGCAGCCCGAAAAGTGGAGTCTTTAACTATGGCTACACCTTC,CASSPKSGVFNYGYTF
TRBD1,TRBV29-1,TRBJ2-7,-,TGCAGCGTTGAATTAGGGACAGGGGGGTTATCCTACGAGCAGTACTTC,CSVELGTGGLSYEQYF
TRBD1,TRBV5-1,TRBJ2-7,-,TGCGCCAGCAGCTTGGCACAGGGGATCGAGCAGTACTTC,CASSLAQGIEQYF
TRBD1,TRBV7-3,TRBJ1-2,-,TGTGCCAGCAGCCCGGGGACAGACTATGGCTACACCTTC,CASSPGTDYGYTF
TRBD1,TRBV5-6,TRBJ1-2,-,TGTGCCAGCAGCCGCCAGTGGACAGGGGAATATGGCTACACCTTC,CASSRQWTGEYGYTF
-,TRBV10-1,TRBJ2-3,-,TGCGCCAGCAGGCCCGGACTTAACGGGCCAGATACGCAGTATTTT,CASRPGLNGPDTQYF
-,TRBV29-1,TRBJ1-6,-,TGCAGCGTTTGGAGGGCAGGGATTAATTCACCCCTCCACTTT,CSVWRAGINSPLHF
-,TRBV16,TRBJ2-7,few,TGTGCCAGCAGCCCGTACCAGGTAGAGGAGCAGTACTTC,CASSPYQVEEQYF
TRBD1,TRBV6-1,TRBJ2-7,-,TGTGCCGGAATTCCTATGGGACAGGGGTTTTACGAGCAGTACTTC,CAGIPMGQGFYEQYF
-,TRBV6-4,TRBJ2-3,once,TGTGCCAGCAGTCAAGGTCGAGGGAGCACAGATACGCAGTATTTT,CASSQGRGSTDTQYF
TRBD1,TRBV15,TRBJ2-7,-,TGTGCCACGTCGACAGGGGCCTCCTACGAGCAGTACTTC,CATSTGASYEQYF
TRBD1,TRBV4-1,TRBJ1-4,-,TGCGCCAGCAGCCAGGGGACAGGGAATGAAAAACTGTTTTTT,CASSQGTGNEKLFF